The sequence of this T cell receptor beta chain was determined in a study of blood T cell repertoires in COVID-19. Study-wide background: Acute-phase and convalescent COVID-19 samples originated in the United States, Italy and Spain.

Here immunoSEQ multiplex PCR was the method, and the copy in TCRdb shows in-frame clones only, minus some. Of about 280,000 clones listed, approximately 86% are singletons. Germline values: CDR1 SEHNR, CDR2 FQNEAQ (reference sequence). The CDR3 length is 17 residues. V was pared by 1 base and J by 6 bases, with 22 bases between. This clonotype was sampled from a woman in her twenties or thirties who had recovered from COVID-19. Source material: peripheral blood. The chain recombines TRBV7-9 with TRBJ2-7; the D gene is possibly TRBD1 (6 bases). The chain's CDR3 is CASSLVPCQGRNCEQYF. CDR3 in DNA: TGTGCCAGCAGCTTAGTGCCCTGCCAGGGGAGAAACTGCGAGCAGTACTTC.